The present T cell receptor (beta chain) was sequenced within a study of CD8+CD57+ T cells in acquired aplastic anemia. It was patients with CD8+CD57+ cell expansion by flow cytometry who were chosen for sequencing. The germline V gene has CDR1 SGHRS and CDR2 YFSETQ. Trimming cost V 4 bases and J 8 bases, with 21 bases left between them. This CDR3 is 15 amino acids long. Profiling that covered TCR beta VDJ and CDR3 relied on genomic DNA as its template. TCRdb redid the calling of the reads with MiXCR, one entry per CDR3 protein. Seen here are around 79,000 distinct CDR3 sequences, roughly 70% observed once, and the top ten hold 80% to 90%.

This chain uses TRBV5-1 with TRBJ1-2; TRBD1 might be the D (5 bases). The sample comprised sorted CD4+, CD8+, or CD8+CD57+ T cells (not recorded which) from PBMCs. The TCR originated in a human donor with aplastic anemia. CDR3 amino acids: CASSMSADKFGGYTF. In DNA, the CDR3 is TGCGCCAGCAGCATGTCGGCGGACAAGTTTGGGGGCTACACCTTC.